This TCR beta chain was identified in a study of PD-1 blockade in classical Hodgkin lymphoma. Study results and limitations: Newly diagnosed patients were reported to exhibit reduced baseline TCR diversity relative to healthy donors.

This CDR3 is 18 amino acids long. J lost 5 bases, V lost 5 bases, and 8 bases had no gene match. Germline-derived CDR1 and CDR2 are SGHVS and FQNEAQ. Concerning this clone itself: The target antigen is unknown.

Each patient experienced a relapse that followed autologous stem cell transplantation, and brentuximab vedotin exposure varied. Thawed PBMCs underwent magnetic negative selection to yield purified CD4+ T cells. Profiled with immunoSEQ multiplex PCR; TCRdb holds only in-frame clones, not every one. The sample includes 25,000 to 35,000 clones, approximately 85% of them seen just once. The receptor was derived from a human donor with classical Hodgkin lymphoma. V and J are TRBV7-8 and TRBJ2-2; 16 bases align to TRBD2. Sequences were derived from CD4+ T cells from blood, sampled at baseline. This CDR3 reads CASSPGTSGRDPTGELFF. The DNA of the CDR3 is TGTGCCAGCAGCCCGGGGACTAGCGGGAGGGACCCTACCGGGGAGCTGTTTTTT.